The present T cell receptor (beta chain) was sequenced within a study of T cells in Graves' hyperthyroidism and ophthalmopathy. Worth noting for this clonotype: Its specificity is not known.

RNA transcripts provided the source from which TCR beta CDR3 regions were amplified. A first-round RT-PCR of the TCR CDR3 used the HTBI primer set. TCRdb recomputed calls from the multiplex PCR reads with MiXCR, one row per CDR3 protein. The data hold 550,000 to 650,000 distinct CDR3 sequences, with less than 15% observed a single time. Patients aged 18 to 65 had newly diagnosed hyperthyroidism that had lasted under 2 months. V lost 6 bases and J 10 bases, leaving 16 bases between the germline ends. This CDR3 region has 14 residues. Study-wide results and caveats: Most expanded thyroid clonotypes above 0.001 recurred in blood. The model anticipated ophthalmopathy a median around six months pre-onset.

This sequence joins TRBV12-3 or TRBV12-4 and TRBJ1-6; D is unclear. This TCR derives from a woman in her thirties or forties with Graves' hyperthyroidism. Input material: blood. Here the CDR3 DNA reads TGTGCCAGCAGCCCCCAAGGGCGGGAATCACCCCTCCACTTT. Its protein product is CASSPQGRESPLHF.